Presented here are 5 T cell receptor beta chains from one specimen sequenced in a study of T cells in Graves' hyperthyroidism and ophthalmopathy. Amplified TCR beta CDR3 regions derived from RNA transcripts. The primer set for the first-round RT-PCR of the TCR CDR3 was HTBI. In TCRdb, the multiplex PCR reads were re-called with MiXCR into one record per CDR3 protein. The data show about 480,000 distinct CDR3 sequences, approximately 14% seen once. Input material: blood. Every receptor here comes from a woman younger than 35 with Graves' hyperthyroidism.

This clonotype was counted at least ten times. CDR3 nucleotide sequence: TGCGCCAGCAGCTTGGCAGCGGAACGCACAGATACGCAGTATTTT. Translating gives CASSLAAERTDTQYF. This chain uses TRBV5-1 with TRBJ2-3; weak D call: TRBD2 (5 bases). The CDR3 consists of 15 residues. V was shortened by 0 bases and J by 1 base, with 9 bases between the two germline ends. Per germline, CDR1 SGHRS and CDR2 YFSETQ.

The sample holds many counts of this clonotype. This chain connects TRBV6-1 to TRBJ2-1; D unresolved. The CDR3 contains 16 residues. V shed 6 bases and J shed 2 bases, with 17 bases lying between them. Germline V gene sequence: CDR1 MNHNS, CDR2 SASEGT. In DNA form, the CDR3 reads TGTGCCAGCAGCGAACCGTGGACCACGACCTACAATGAGCAGTTCTTC. Its translation is CASSEPWTTTYNEQFF.

This clonotype was picked up many times. The chain has TRBV30 and TRBJ2-1; 11 nucleotides line up with TRBD2. The V and J ends lost 7 bases and 4 bases, in that order; junction bases with no gene match: 6. This CDR3 contains 14 residues. Germline V gene data show CDR1 as GTSNPN and CDR2 as SVGIG (reference sequence). CDR3 DNA sequence: TGTGCCTCGTTCGGGACTAGCGGATACAATGAGCAGTTCTTC. Its protein is CASFGTSGYNEQFF.

This clonotype was recorded many times. The chain carries TRBV7-2 and TRBJ2-5, with TRBD2 identical over 7 bases. This CDR3 is 11 amino acids long. From germline, CDR1 is SGHTA and CDR2 FQGNSA. V shed 5 bases and J 13 bases; nucleotides not matched to a gene: 7. This CDR3 reads CASSTGLGLYF. In DNA, the CDR3 is TGTGCCAGCAGCACCGGACTAGGTCTGTACTTC.

This clonotype was seen ten or more times. The rearrangement joins TRBV20-1 to TRBJ1-6; no clear D gene. This CDR3 is built from 14 residues. Germline V lookup: CDR1 DFQATT, CDR2 SNEGSKA (reference sequence). V was cut by 0 bases and J by 6 bases, with 9 bases left in between. DNA for the CDR3: TGCAGTGCTAGAGATGCACAGCTTAATTCACCCCTCCACTTT. This sequence encodes CSARDAQLNSPLHF.